These T cell receptor beta chains were read from a single sample in a study of Graves' ophthalmopathy and Graves' hyperthyroidism. TCRdb analysed the multiplex PCR reads with MiXCR anew, one entry per CDR3 protein. The table shows some 210,000 distinct CDR3 sequences, with roughly 29% occurring only once. Sequenced: peripheral blood. These receptors were obtained from a man between 45 and 60 years old with Graves' ophthalmopathy. Each CDR3 is given with its conserved first and last residue. D genes are given only for firm matches. Rows give clone size only sometimes, using once, few, many, or a class for an expanded clone.

V gene	clone size	CDR3 length	D gene	J gene	CDR3 DNA	CDR3 protein
TRBV4-3	many	15	TRBD2	TRBJ2-7	TGCGCCAGCAGCCAAGATTGGGGGGAGGGAAACGAGCAGTACTTC	CASSQDWGEGNEQYF
TRBV11-2	many	14	-	TRBJ1-1	TGTGCCAGCACTTCAGGCAGGGCCCACACTGAAGCTTTCTTT	CASTSGRAHTEAFF
TRBV20-1	many	18	TRBD2	TRBJ2-7	TGCAGTGCTAGAGATCGTACCCCGGGCGGGAGAGTCAGCTACGAGCAGTACTTC	CSARDRTPGGRVSYEQYF
TRBV28	-	17	TRBD1	TRBJ1-3	TGTGCCAGCAGTCCACCGCCAGGGGGCTGGGGTGGAAACACCATATATTTT	CASSPPPGGWGGNTIYF
TRBV12-3/TRBV12-4	many	14	TRBD2	TRBJ2-7	TGTGCCAGCAGTTCCCGGGGGGAGGAGGGTGAGCAGTACTTC	CASSSRGEEGEQYF
TRBV6-2/TRBV6-3	-	14	-	TRBJ1-1	TGTGCCAGCGGAACCGGGACATTGAACACTGAAGCTTTCTTT	CASGTGTLNTEAFF
TRBV19	many	14	TRBD1	TRBJ1-5	TGTGCCAGTAGTACGACAGGGGCTTATCAGCCCCAGCATTTT	CASSTTGAYQPQHF
TRBV12-3/TRBV12-4	-	13	-	TRBJ1-2	TGTGCCAGCACGCAGAAACTCAACTATGGCTACACCTTC	CASTQKLNYGYTF
TRBV19	many	12	-	TRBJ1-6	TGTGCCAGTAGTATAGGGGATTCACCCCTCCACTTT	CASSIGDSPLHF
TRBV9	many	12	-	TRBJ1-2	TGTGCCAGCAGCGTAGATGGATTTGGCTACACCTTC	CASSVDGFGYTF
TRBV6-5	-	14	-	TRBJ1-5	TGTGCCAGCAGTTACTACCGTCGTGGTCAGCCCCAGCATTTT	CASSYYRRGQPQHF
TRBV6-4	-	16	TRBD1	TRBJ2-2	TGTGCCAGCAGTGACATTGGGACAGGCGACACCGGGGAGCTGTTTTTT	CASSDIGTGDTGELFF
TRBV4-2	many	13	TRBD1	TRBJ2-5	TGTGCCAGCAGCCGGGACAGGGAAGAGACCCAGTACTTC	CASSRDREETQYF
TRBV10-3	-	15	TRBD1	TRBJ2-7	TGTGCCATCAGTGTCAGGGAGGGACAGGGTTACGAGCAGTACTTC	CAISVREGQGYEQYF
TRBV7-2	many	17	-	TRBJ1-1	TGTGCCAGCAGCTTACGCCCCGGGGGAACCGAGAACACTGAAGCTTTCTTT	CASSLRPGGTENTEAFF
TRBV27	many	14	-	TRBJ2-2	TGTGCCACCCGGCCGGATACTAACACCGGGGAGCTGTTTTTT	CATRPDTNTGELFF
TRBV7-2	-	14	-	TRBJ1-2	TGTGCCAGCAGCTTCGCGGGATTGGACTATGGCTACACCTTC	CASSFAGLDYGYTF
TRBV6-1	-	13	-	TRBJ2-5	TGTGCCAGCAGTGCGGGGGTGGAAGAGACCCAGTACTTC	CASSAGVEETQYF
TRBV30	many	13	-	TRBJ2-7	TGTGCCTGGAGTGTAGGAGTAAACGTAGAGCAGTACTTC	CAWSVGVNVEQYF
TRBV12-3/TRBV12-4	-	14	TRBD1	TRBJ1-2	TGTGCCAGCAGTACACAGGGGGGGCTGATTGGCTACACCTTC	CASSTQGGLIGYTF
TRBV7-3	many	13	-	TRBJ1-5	TGTGCCAGCAGCTCGGCAGTGAATCAGCCCCAGCATTTT	CASSSAVNQPQHF
TRBV12-3/TRBV12-4	-	14	-	TRBJ1-2	TGTGCCAGCAGTCGACAGGTCTCAAGGGACGGCTACACCTTC	CASSRQVSRDGYTF
TRBV15	-	16	TRBD1	TRBJ1-2	TGTGCCACCAGCCCCCGAGGACAGGGGGCAGGCTATGGCTACACCTTC	CATSPRGQGAGYGYTF
TRBV6-5	-	17	TRBD2	TRBJ2-7	TGTGCCAGCAGTTTCGCGACTAGCGGGACCCGAACCTACGAGCAGTACTTC	CASSFATSGTRTYEQYF
TRBV12-3/TRBV12-4	many	15	TRBD2	TRBJ2-7	TGTGCCAGCAGTTTACGTGCGGGAGGTATCTACGAGCAGTACTTC	CASSLRAGGIYEQYF
TRBV20-1	many	14	-	TRBJ1-1	TGCAGTGCTAGAGAGGGCAGGGGCGAAACTGAAGCTTTCTTT	CSAREGRGETEAFF
TRBV25-1	-	14	TRBD1	TRBJ1-2	TGTGCCAGCAGTGAATCCGGGACAGGGGTTAGCTACACCTTC	CASSESGTGVSYTF
TRBV6-1	few	15	TRBD1	TRBJ2-5	TGTGCCAGCAGTGATAGGGGACAGGAAACAGAGACCCAGTACTTC	CASSDRGQETETQYF
TRBV7-2	many	17	-	TRBJ1-4	TGTGCCAGCAGCTTAGATTTGTTGGGGGCTGCTAATGAAAAACTGTTTTTT	CASSLDLLGAANEKLFF
TRBV20-1	-	14	TRBD1	TRBJ2-5	TGCAGTGCTAGGGGACAGGGGACGGGGGAGACCCAGTACTTC	CSARGQGTGETQYF
TRBV7-9	many	14	-	TRBJ2-2	TGTGCCAGCAGAGTAGTCGGGTCCCCCGGGGAGCTGTTTTTT	CASRVVGSPGELFF
TRBV15	many	12	-	TRBJ2-7	TGTGCCACCAGCAGAGGGGTAGGGGAGCAGTACTTC	CATSRGVGEQYF
TRBV13	-	14	-	TRBJ1-6	TGTGCCAGCGGCCGGACTGACTATAATTCACCCCTCCACTTT	CASGRTDYNSPLHF
TRBV27	many	13	-	TRBJ2-7	TGTGCCAGCAGTTTATCGGTCCTCTACGAGCAGTACTTC	CASSLSVLYEQYF
TRBV7-2	many	13	TRBD2	TRBJ2-7	TGTGCCAGCAGCTTAGAGGCGGGAGTCGAGCAGTACTTC	CASSLEAGVEQYF
TRBV28	-	16	-	TRBJ1-6	TGTGCCAGCAGTCGAGGACCCGGGACACCAAATTCACCCCTCCACTTT	CASSRGPGTPNSPLHF
TRBV12-3/TRBV12-4	many	13	-	TRBJ2-4	TGTGCCAGCGCCCCGGGGATGGAAAACATTCAGTACTTC	CASAPGMENIQYF
TRBV7-8	once	17	TRBD1	TRBJ2-7	TGTGCCAGCAGCTTAGGGGGACAGGGGGTCCTGACCTACGAGCAGTACTTC	CASSLGGQGVLTYEQYF
TRBV12-3/TRBV12-4	few	15	-	TRBJ2-2	TGTGCCAGCAGTTTTTCGGACAAGAACACCGGGGAGCTGTTTTTT	CASSFSDKNTGELFF
TRBV12-3/TRBV12-4	many	12	-	TRBJ1-3	TGTGCCAGCAGGAAATCGCAGAGGGTTTCCGATTTT	CASRKSQRVSDF
TRBV6-2/TRBV6-3	few	16	-	TRBJ1-2	TGTGCCAGCAGTTACTCGATTGCGGGAAGGCGGATCGGCTACACCTTC	CASSYSIAGRRIGYTF
TRBV27	-	13	-	TRBJ2-2	TGTGCCAGCAGTCCTGGCAGGGCCGGGGAGCTGTTTTTT	CASSPGRAGELFF
TRBV12-3/TRBV12-4	many	13	-	TRBJ2-5	TGTGCCAGCAGTTTTCAGGAGGTACAGACCCAGTACTTC	CASSFQEVQTQYF
TRBV3-1	many	14	TRBD2	TRBJ2-5	TGTGCCAGCACCCGGGGGGGTTACCAAGAGACCCAGTACTTC	CASTRGGYQETQYF
TRBV29-1	many	13	TRBD2	TRBJ2-5	TGCAGCGTTGAGGGGGGGAGGTTGACGACCCAGTACTTC	CSVEGGRLTTQYF
TRBV12-3/TRBV12-4	few	13	-	TRBJ2-7	TGTGCCAGCAGTTTAGTGGCCCTGGACGAGCAGTACTTC	CASSLVALDEQYF
TRBV6-1	-	13	-	TRBJ2-7	TGTGCCAGCAGTCAGTACAGGGAATCAAGGCAGTACTTC	CASSQYRESRQYF
TRBV6-2/TRBV6-3	-	18	TRBD2	TRBJ2-5	TGTGCCAGCAGTTACACGTTGGGACTAGCGGGAGCAGGAGAGACCCAGTACTTC	CASSYTLGLAGAGETQYF
TRBV6-1	-	14	TRBD1	TRBJ2-7	TGTGCCAGCAGAGCCGGGACAGGGGTTTACGAGCAGTACTTC	CASRAGTGVYEQYF
TRBV29-1	many	14	TRBD1	TRBJ2-5	TGCAGCACCCGACAGGGGGCGCGAATGGAGACCCAGTACTTC	CSTRQGARMETQYF
TRBV28	many	11	-	TRBJ1-2	TGTGCCAGCAGTTATTACTATGGCTACACCTTC	CASSYYYGYTF
TRBV7-9	many	15	-	TRBJ1-5	TGTGCCAGCAGCTTAGTGGGGGATAGCAATCAGCCCCAGCATTTT	CASSLVGDSNQPQHF